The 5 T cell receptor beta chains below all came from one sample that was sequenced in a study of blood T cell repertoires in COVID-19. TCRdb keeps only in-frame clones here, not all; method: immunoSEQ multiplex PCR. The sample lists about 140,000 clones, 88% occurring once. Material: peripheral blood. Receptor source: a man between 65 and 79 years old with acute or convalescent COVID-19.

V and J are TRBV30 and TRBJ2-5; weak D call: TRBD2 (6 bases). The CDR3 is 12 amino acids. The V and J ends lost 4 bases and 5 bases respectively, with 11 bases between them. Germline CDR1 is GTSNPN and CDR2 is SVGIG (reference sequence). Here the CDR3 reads CAWNGAGETQYF. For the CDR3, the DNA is TGTGCCTGGAATGGTGCGGGGGAGACCCAGTACTTC.

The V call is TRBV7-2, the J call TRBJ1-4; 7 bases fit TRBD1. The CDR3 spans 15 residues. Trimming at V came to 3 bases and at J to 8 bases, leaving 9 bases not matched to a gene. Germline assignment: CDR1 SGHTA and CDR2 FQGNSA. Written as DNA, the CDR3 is TGTGCCAGCAGCTTGGTAAAGGGGGCCGGAGAAAAACTGTTTTTT. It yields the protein CASSLVKGAGEKLFF. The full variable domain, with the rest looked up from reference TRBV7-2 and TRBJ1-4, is GAGVSQSPSNKVTEKGKDVELRCDPISGHTALYWYRQSLGQGLEFLIYFQGNSAPDKSGLPSDRFSAERTGGSVSTLTIQRTQQEDSAVYLCASSLVKGAGEKLFFGSGTQLSVL.

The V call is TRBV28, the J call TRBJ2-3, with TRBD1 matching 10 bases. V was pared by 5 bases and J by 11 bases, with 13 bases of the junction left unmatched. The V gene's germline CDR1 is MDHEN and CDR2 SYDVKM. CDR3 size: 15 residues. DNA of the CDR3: TGTGCCAGCAGTCCGCTCGTGGACAGGGGGGCCAGGCAGTATTTT. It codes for CASSPLVDRGARQYF.

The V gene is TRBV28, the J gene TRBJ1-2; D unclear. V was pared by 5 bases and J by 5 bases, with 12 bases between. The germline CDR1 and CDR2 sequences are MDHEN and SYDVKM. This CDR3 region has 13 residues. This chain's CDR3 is CASSAPRRYGYTF. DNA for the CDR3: TGTGCCAGCAGTGCCCCGCGAAGATATGGCTACACCTTC.

The CDR3 spells CASSVRDRDYGYTF. CDR3 DNA sequence: TGTGCCAGCAGCGTGCGAGATCGTGACTATGGCTACACCTTC. J is TRBJ1-2 and V is TRBV5-8; D gene ambiguous. V was trimmed by 4 bases and J by 3 bases, leaving 13 bases between them. From germline, CDR1 is SGHTS and CDR2 YDEGEE. This CDR3 contains 14 residues.